The source of this T cell receptor beta chain is a study of a mutant IDH1 vaccine in newly diagnosed glioma. Study information: Averaging around 42 years of age, treated patients were around 60% male and approximately 38% female. Patients were pretreated with radiotherapy, temozolomide, or both, mostly both. The week-35 safety follow-up was V12, and the week-47 study end was V13.

The time point here: week 47, end of study. Vaccinated patients received 300 ug of mutant IDH1 20-mer peptide per dose, with topical imiquimod. With respect to this clone: Its antigen is as yet unknown.

Generated by immunoSEQ multiplex PCR, the TCRdb table keeps only in-frame clones and is missing some. The sample shows 45,000 to 65,000 clones, around 60% of them seen only once. The ends lost 7 bases at V and 7 bases at J; junction bases unmatched: 9. The CDR3 length is 15 residues. Germline V gives CDR1 MNHEY, CDR2 SMNVEV (reference sequence). The chain uses TRBV27 and TRBJ2-3; 12 bases match TRBD2. The TCR sequence derives from a man aged 35-49 years with glioma. Some clones in this sample may be carry-over from other donors' samples. This sample comprised peripheral blood mononuclear cells (PBMCs), obtained from a glioma patient whose treatment included an IDH1 peptide vaccine. The CDR3 DNA follows: TGTGCCAGCAAGACGACTAGCGGGGGCCACCATACGCAGTATTTT. As protein: CASKTTSGGHHTQYF.